A selection of T cell receptor beta chains follows, all from one sample in a study of blood T cell repertoires in COVID-19. Here immunoSEQ multiplex PCR was the method, and the copy in TCRdb shows in-frame clones only, minus some. The sample contains about 210,000 clones, approximately 86% of which appear only once. The sample comprised peripheral blood. The source of these receptors is a man aged 60-69 years with COVID-19, enrolled during active disease. The CDR3 runs from the conserved cysteine through the conserved F or W. A D gene is named only where the DNA matches it firmly. Only some rows state a clone size, as once, few, many or a class for expanded clones.

>TRBV6-1|NA|TRBJ2-7|12|NA
TGTGCCAGCAGTGAGGAGGGGGCAGAGCAGTACTTC
CASSEEGAEQYF
>TRBV6-2/TRBV6-3|NA|TRBJ2-1|14|once
TGTGCCAGCAGTCTTAGCAGTCAGGGAAATGAGCAGTTCTTC
CASSLSSQGNEQFF
>TRBV7-9|TRBD1|TRBJ1-2|13|NA
TGTGCCAGCAGCGGACAGGGTGACTATGGCTACACCTTC
CASSGQGDYGYTF
>TRBV30|NA|TRBJ1-1|14|NA
TGTGCCTGGAGATTTCGACAGTTGAACACTGAAGCTTTCTTT
CAWRFRQLNTEAFF
>TRBV18|NA|TRBJ1-1|16|NA
TGTGCCAGCTCACCAGATAGGACAGTTTTGAACACTGAAGCTTTCTTT
CASSPDRTVLNTEAFF
>TRBV4-3|TRBD1|TRBJ1-6|18|NA
TGCGCCAGCAGCCAAAGTCCCCCTGGACAGGGGACGGGGTCACCCCTCCACTTT
CASSQSPPGQGTGSPLHF
>TRBV5-6|NA|TRBJ1-2|13|NA
TGTGCCAGCAGCCCGGGATTTAACTATGGCTACACCTTC
CASSPGFNYGYTF
>TRBV12-3/TRBV12-4|NA|TRBJ1-1|13|NA
TGTGCCAGCAGCACCCGTCGGGGTACTGAAGCTTTCTTT
CASSTRRGTEAFF
>TRBV9|TRBD1|TRBJ1-2|14|NA
TGTGCCAGCAGCCGGGACAGGGGGCACTATGGCTACACCTTC
CASSRDRGHYGYTF
>TRBV5-1|NA|TRBJ1-6|15|NA
TGCGCCAGCAGCTTGCTAGGGGTGGATAATTCACCCCTCCACTTT
CASSLLGVDNSPLHF
>TRBV9|TRBD1|TRBJ2-2|14|NA
TGTGCCAGCAGGGACAGGGCTCAGGTCGGGGAGCTGTTTTTT
CASRDRAQVGELFF
>TRBV6-5|TRBD1|TRBJ1-3|14|NA
TGTGCCAGCAGTCACAGGGGGCCAGGAAACACCATATATTTT
CASSHRGPGNTIYF
>TRBV30|TRBD1|TRBJ1-5|14|NA
TGTGCCTTTGGGACAGCAATTAGCAATCAGCCCCAGCATTTT
CAFGTAISNQPQHF
>TRBV7-9|TRBD2|TRBJ2-3|15|NA
TGTGCCAGCACCCCAGTCCGGGGACTAGCACCCGGGCAGTATTTT
CASTPVRGLAPGQYF
>TRBV5-1|NA|TRBJ2-3|13|NA
TGCGCCAGCAGGCTTGACAGAACAGATACGCAGTATTTT
CASRLDRTDTQYF
>TRBV18|TRBD1|TRBJ2-5|15|NA
TGTGCCAGCTCACCGGACAGGGGGCTCCAAGAGACCCAGTACTTC
CASSPDRGLQETQYF
>TRBV2|TRBD2|TRBJ2-5|19|NA
TGTGCCAGCAGTGAAGCAAAGGGACTAGCGGGAGGCTCCGGGGAGACCCAGTACTTC
CASSEAKGLAGGSGETQYF
>TRBV5-5|TRBD1|TRBJ1-1|13|NA
TGTGCCAGCAGCTTGCAGGGGGGCACTGAAGCTTTCTTT
CASSLQGGTEAFF
>TRBV6-6|TRBD2|TRBJ2-7|14|NA
TGTGCCAGCAGCCGACTAGCGGGAGCCTACGAGCAGTACTTC
CASSRLAGAYEQYF
>TRBV28|TRBD1|TRBJ1-4|16|NA
TGTGCCAGCAGTACGGGACAGGGGGGCATTAATGAAAAACTGTTTTTT
CASSTGQGGINEKLFF
>TRBV2|NA|TRBJ1-5|15|NA
TGTGCCAGCAGTGGCGGGGGCCGAAGCAATCAGCCCCAGCATTTT
CASSGGGRSNQPQHF
>TRBV7-9|NA|TRBJ2-1|15|NA
TGTGCCAGCACCCTGCTAGCGACTTCCGACTATGAGCAGTTCTTC
CASTLLATSDYEQFF
>TRBV24-1|NA|TRBJ2-2|16|once
TGTGCCACCAGTGATTTGGGACTAACCAACACCGGGGAGCTGTTTTTT
CATSDLGLTNTGELFF
>TRBV3-1/TRBV3-2|TRBD1|TRBJ1-1|14|NA
TGTGCCAGCAGCTCCAGACAGGGGGCCACTGAAGCTTTCTTT
CASSSRQGATEAFF
>TRBV5-1|TRBD2|TRBJ2-1|15|NA
TGCGCCAGCAGCAATAGCGGGAGTTCTACCAATGAGCAGTTCTTC
CASSNSGSSTNEQFF
>TRBV21-1|NA|TRBJ2-7|12|NA
TGTGCCAGCAGCACGGGACAGTACGAGCAGTACTTC
CASSTGQYEQYF
>TRBV5-4|TRBD1|TRBJ1-2|15|NA
TGTGCCAGCAGTTTACCGACAGGGGGGAGCTATGGCTACACCTTC
CASSLPTGGSYGYTF
>TRBV2|NA|TRBJ1-1|17|NA
TGTGCCAGCAGTGAAGCGCTGGGGGCGTTGGTCCTGGCTGAAGCTTTCTTT
CASSEALGALVLAEAFF
>TRBV19|NA|TRBJ1-3|13|NA
TGTGCCAGTAGCCCTATTTTCGTAAACACCATATATTTT
CASSPIFVNTIYF
>TRBV3-1/TRBV3-2|TRBD2|TRBJ2-7|15|NA
TGTGCCAGCAGCCAAGATTCACGCGGGGGCTACGAGCAGTACTTC
CASSQDSRGGYEQYF
>TRBV12-3/TRBV12-4|NA|TRBJ2-2|13|once
TGTGCCAGCAGAGATACAGGCACCGGGGAGCTGTTTTTT
CASRDTGTGELFF
>TRBV7-8|NA|TRBJ1-1|14|NA
TGTGCCAGCAGCTTAGGGACAGCAAACACTGAAGCTTTCTTT
CASSLGTANTEAFF
>TRBV29-1|NA|TRBJ1-2|11|NA
TGCAGCGTTGAGGAGCCTCGGGGCTACACCTTC
CSVEEPRGYTF
>TRBV2|NA|TRBJ1-2|12|NA
TGTGCCAGCAGTTGGAGTTCTTATGGCTACACCTTC
CASSWSSYGYTF
>TRBV5-1|NA|TRBJ2-2|13|NA
TGCGCCAGCAGTCTACGGGGTCCCGGGGAGCTGTTTTTT
CASSLRGPGELFF
>TRBV14|NA|TRBJ2-2|15|few
TGTGCCAGCAGCCAAGTCTCATGGGGCGCCGGGGAGCTGTTTTTT
CASSQVSWGAGELFF
>TRBV18|TRBD2|TRBJ2-3|16|NA
TGTGCCAGCTCACCACGAGCGGGAGTAGGCACAGATACGCAGTATTTT
CASSPRAGVGTDTQYF
>TRBV12-3/TRBV12-4|NA|TRBJ2-5|13|NA
TGTGCCAGCAGCCTGAACAGGAGAGAGACCCAGTACTTC
CASSLNRRETQYF
>TRBV6-5|TRBD1|TRBJ2-7|13|NA
TGTGCCAGCATGTCCGGGACAGCCTACGAGCAGTACTTC
CASMSGTAYEQYF
>TRBV7-6|NA|TRBJ1-6|15|NA
TGTGCCAGCAGCCGCACGGACAGCTCTAATTCACCCCTCCACTTT
CASSRTDSSNSPLHF
>TRBV28|NA|TRBJ1-1|12|NA
TGTGCCAGCAGTTACGGGGTCGCTGAAGCTTTCTTT
CASSYGVAEAFF
>TRBV10-2|NA|TRBJ2-2|14|NA
TGCGCCAGCAGTTGGTCAGAGAACACCGGGGAGCTGTTTTTT
CASSWSENTGELFF
>TRBV6-5|NA|TRBJ1-1|14|NA
TGTGCCAGCAATACAGGGTACGGGGACACTGAAGCTTTCTTT
CASNTGYGDTEAFF
>TRBV10-3|TRBD1|TRBJ1-1|13|NA
TGTGCCATCAGTGGGGGACAGGGGGCATGGGCTTTCTTT
CAISGGQGAWAFF
>TRBV5-1|TRBD1|TRBJ1-2|13|NA
TGCGCCAGCAGCTTGGAGGGACAGTATGGCTACACCTTC
CASSLEGQYGYTF
>TRBV4-3|NA|TRBJ1-1|17|once
TGCGCCAGCAGCCAAGATTACCGAGACACCCGAAACACTGAAGCTTTCTTT
CASSQDYRDTRNTEAFF
>TRBV14|NA|TRBJ2-7|14|NA
TGTGCCAGCAGCCTAGGGACTCAGGCGTACGAGCAGTACTTC
CASSLGTQAYEQYF
>TRBV28|NA|TRBJ1-4|12|NA
TGTGCCAGCAGTTTACTAGTTGAAAAACTGTTTTTT
CASSLLVEKLFF
>TRBV4-1|NA|TRBJ1-4|17|NA
TGCGCCAGCAGCCAAGTTTCAGGGATGTCAACTAATGAAAAACTGTTTTTT
CASSQVSGMSTNEKLFF
>TRBV6-2/TRBV6-3|NA|TRBJ1-2|12|few
TGTGCCAGCAGTCAACAGTCCTATGGCTACACCTTC
CASSQQSYGYTF
>TRBV9|NA|TRBJ1-3|14|NA
TGTGCCAGCAGCGCAGATCAGGGGAGAAACACCATATATTTT
CASSADQGRNTIYF
>TRBV11-2|NA|TRBJ2-6|13|NA
TGTGCCAGCAGCTTCCGTGGGGCCAACGTCCTGACTTTC
CASSFRGANVLTF
>TRBV4-3|TRBD1|TRBJ2-7|14|NA
TGCGCCAGCAGCCAGGCCCGGGACAGTTACGAGCAGTACTTC
CASSQARDSYEQYF
>TRBV19|NA|TRBJ1-4|15|once
TGTGCCAGTAGTATTAGCTGGGGCGGGAAGGAAAAACTGTTTTTT
CASSISWGGKEKLFF
>TRBV7-9|TRBD1|TRBJ1-1|13|NA
TGTGCCAGCAGCCCCAGGGGGGACACTGAAGCTTTCTTT
CASSPRGDTEAFF
>TRBV6-2/TRBV6-3|TRBD1|TRBJ1-2|15|once
TGTGCCAGCAGTTCTCAGACAGGGAGTTGGTATGGCTACACCTTC
CASSSQTGSWYGYTF